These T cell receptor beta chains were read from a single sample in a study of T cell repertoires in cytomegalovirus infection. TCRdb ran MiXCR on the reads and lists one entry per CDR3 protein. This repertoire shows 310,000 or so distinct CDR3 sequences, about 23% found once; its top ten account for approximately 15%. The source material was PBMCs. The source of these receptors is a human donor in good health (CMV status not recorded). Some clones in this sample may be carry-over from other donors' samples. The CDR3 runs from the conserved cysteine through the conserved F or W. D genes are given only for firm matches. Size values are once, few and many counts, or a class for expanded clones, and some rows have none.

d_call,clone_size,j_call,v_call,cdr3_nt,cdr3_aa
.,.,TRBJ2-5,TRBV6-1,TGTGCCAGCAACCTCCATCGGGCGGAGACCCAGTACTTC,CASNLHRAETQYF
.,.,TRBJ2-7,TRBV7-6,TGTGCCAGCAGCACCGGGACCCCGGGGCAGTACTTC,CASSTGTPGQYF
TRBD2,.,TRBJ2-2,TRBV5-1,TGCGCCAGCAGCACTACTAGCGGGGCTAACACCGGGGAGCTGTTTTTT,CASSTTSGANTGELFF
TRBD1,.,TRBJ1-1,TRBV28,TGTGCCAGCAGCGCGGGACAGGTGAACACTGAAGCTTTCTTT,CASSAGQVNTEAFF
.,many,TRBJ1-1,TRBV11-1,TGTGCCAGCAGCCCCCCCGGGACGTGGGAGGTTGAAGCTTTCTTT,CASSPPGTWEVEAFF
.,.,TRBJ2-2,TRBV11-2,TGTGCCAGCAGCTTAGCCTCCTACGAGGTATTATCGGCCGGGGAGCTGTTTTTT,CASSLASYEVLSAGELFF
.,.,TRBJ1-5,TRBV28,TGTGCCAGCAGTCGGATGTTCAATCAGCCCCAGCATTTT,CASSRMFNQPQHF
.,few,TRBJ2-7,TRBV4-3,TGCGCCAGCAGCCAAGAGGCCAGCGAACGCTCCTACGAGCAGTACTTC,CASSQEASERSYEQYF
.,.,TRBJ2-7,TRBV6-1,TGTGCCAGCAGCAGTGTAGGCGGGGTCTACTTC,CASSSVGGVYF
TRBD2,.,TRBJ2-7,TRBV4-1,TGCGCCAGCAGCCAACTACTAGCGGGGTCCTACGAGCAGTACTTC,CASSQLLAGSYEQYF
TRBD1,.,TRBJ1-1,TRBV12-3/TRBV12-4,TGTGCCAGCCGGCAGGGGGGCACTGAAGCTTTCTTT,CASRQGGTEAFF
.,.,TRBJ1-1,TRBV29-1,TGCAGCGTGCGAACAGGGATCTCTGAAGCTTTCTTT,CSVRTGISEAFF
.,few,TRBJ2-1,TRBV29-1,TGCAGCGTTGAAGAGGTAGTTGAGCAGTTCTTC,CSVEEVVEQFF
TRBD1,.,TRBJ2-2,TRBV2,TGTGCCAGCAGCAACAGGGGGACGAACACCGGGGAGCTGTTTTTT,CASSNRGTNTGELFF
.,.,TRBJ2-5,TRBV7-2,TGTGCCAGCAGCCTCCCCGCCAGGGAAGAGACCCAGTACTTC,CASSLPAREETQYF
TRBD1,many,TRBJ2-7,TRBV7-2,TGTGCCAGCAGCCGTGATGACAGGGGGTCCTACGAGCAGTACTTC,CASSRDDRGSYEQYF
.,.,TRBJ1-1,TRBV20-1,TGCAGTGCTAGCCGCACCCTCGGGACTGAAGCTTTCTTT,CSASRTLGTEAFF
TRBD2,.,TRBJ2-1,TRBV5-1,TGCGCCAGCAGCCAAACTAGCGGGATCAACAATGAGCAGTTCTTC,CASSQTSGINNEQFF
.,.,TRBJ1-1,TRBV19,TGTGCCAGTAGTCGGGGTCATAACACTGAAGCTTTCTTT,CASSRGHNTEAFF
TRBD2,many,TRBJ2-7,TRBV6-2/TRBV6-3,TGTGCCAGCAGCTCAAGACTAGCGGATGTCTACGAGCAGTACTTC,CASSSRLADVYEQYF
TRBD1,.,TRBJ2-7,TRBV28,TGTGCCAGCAGTCCGGACAGGGGGCCGGGAGAGCAGTACTTC,CASSPDRGPGEQYF
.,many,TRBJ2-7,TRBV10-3,TGTGCCACCGCGGGTGCTAGCAGGGCCTACGAGCAGTACTTC,CATAGASRAYEQYF
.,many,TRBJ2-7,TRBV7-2,TGTGCCAGCAGCCTACGGACACGGGAGCAGTACTTC,CASSLRTREQYF
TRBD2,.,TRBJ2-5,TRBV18,TGTGCCAGCTCACCGAGTCTAGCGGGAGGGGAGACCCAGTACTTC,CASSPSLAGGETQYF
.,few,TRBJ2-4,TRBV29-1,TGCAGCGCGGGACCTTCCGAAAACATTCAGTACTTC,CSAGPSENIQYF
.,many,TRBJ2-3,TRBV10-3,TGTGCCATCAGTGAGTCCGAAGGAGTCGGCACAGATACGCAGTATTTT,CAISESEGVGTDTQYF
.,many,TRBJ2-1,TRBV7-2,TGTGCCAGCAGCTTACACCCAGCCCTGGTCGATGAGCAGTTCTTC,CASSLHPALVDEQFF
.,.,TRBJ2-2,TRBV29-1,TGCAGCGGCTGGGACTCCCTCCACCCCGGGGAGCTGTTTTTT,CSGWDSLHPGELFF
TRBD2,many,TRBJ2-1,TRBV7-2,TGTGCCAGCAGCTTGGGCGGGGGGGCAAGCAATGAGCAGTTCTTC,CASSLGGGASNEQFF
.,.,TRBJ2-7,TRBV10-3,TGTGCCATGAGCGACACCTCCTACGAGCAGTACTTC,CAMSDTSYEQYF
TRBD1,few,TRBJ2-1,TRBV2,TGTGCCAGCAAAGGGACAGGGGGCTACAATGAGCAGTTCTTC,CASKGTGGYNEQFF